Detailed here is one T cell receptor (beta chain). No antigen is known for it. The data were taken from a study of cytomegalovirus exposure and HLA in healthy donors. Study outcomes and limitations: Listed as cytomegalovirus-associated were over 150 TCR beta chains. Most TCR sequences showed up rarely, but some public TCRs showed up in many donors.

Some clones are missing from TCRdb's copy, which holds only in-frame ones; the method was immunoSEQ multiplex PCR. Of more than 250,000 clones listed, 80% to 90% are singletons. CDR1 and CDR2 from the germline V gene are MNHEY and SVGAGI. The CDR3 loop spans 14 amino acids. The ends lost 6 bases at V and 4 bases at J; junction bases unmatched: 5. Separate from the approximately 670-subject first cohort, the roughly 120-subject validation cohort was the one that the donors belonged to. Sequencing used PBMCs. This clonotype originated in a woman younger than 35 in good health and CMV-seronegative. This chain uses TRBV6-5 with TRBJ2-2; 7 positions agree with TRBD2. The CDR3 reads CASRPGLVTGELFF. CDR3 coding DNA: TGTGCCAGCAGACCCGGACTAGTCACCGGGGAGCTGTTTTTT.